These T cell receptor beta chains were read from a single sample in a study of beta chain features in type 1 diabetes. Measured with immunoSEQ multiplex PCR; TCRdb has only the in-frame clones, and not every one. The data hold under 200,000 clones, with 10% observed a single time. The source material was central memory CD4+ T cells from blood. All receptors come from a man aged 30 to 39 with type 1 diabetes. Both conserved end residues are part of each CDR3. Each record gives: J gene, D gene, clone size, V gene, CDR3 protein, CDR3 DNA. D genes are given only for firm matches. Clone sizes are given selectively: once, few, many, or a class where the clone is expanded.

j_call: TRBJ1-1
d_call: -
clone_size: -
v_call: TRBV6-5
cdr3_aa: CASSGQLMNTEAFF
cdr3_nt: TGTGCCAGCAGCGGACAGCTCATGAACACTGAAGCTTTCTTT

j_call: TRBJ2-3
d_call: TRBD2
clone_size: few
v_call: TRBV7-2
cdr3_aa: CASRVTGTSGRRADTQYF
cdr3_nt: TGTGCCAGCAGAGTCACCGGGACTAGCGGGAGAAGAGCAGATACGCAGTATTTT

j_call: TRBJ2-7
d_call: -
clone_size: -
v_call: TRBV6-5
cdr3_aa: CASSSRTGGYEQYF
cdr3_nt: TGTGCCAGCAGTTCCCGGACAGGAGGGTACGAGCAGTACTTC

j_call: TRBJ1-2
d_call: -
clone_size: -
v_call: TRBV2
cdr3_aa: CAGTAGISYGYTF
cdr3_nt: TGTGCCGGAACCGCGGGGATTAGCTATGGCTACACCTTC

j_call: TRBJ2-3
d_call: -
clone_size: few
v_call: TRBV11-2
cdr3_aa: CASSLTVGLGGDTQYF
cdr3_nt: TGTGCCAGCAGCTTAACAGTGGGGCTTGGTGGAGATACGCAGTATTTT

j_call: TRBJ2-1
d_call: TRBD2
clone_size: few
v_call: TRBV7-7
cdr3_aa: CASSLSSGYNEQFF
cdr3_nt: TGTGCTAGCAGCCTTTCTAGCGGATACAATGAGCAGTTCTTC

j_call: TRBJ2-1
d_call: TRBD2
clone_size: few
v_call: TRBV28
cdr3_aa: CASSLLAGRYNEQFF
cdr3_nt: TGTGCCAGCAGCCTACTAGCGGGGAGGTACAATGAGCAGTTCTTC

j_call: TRBJ2-2
d_call: -
clone_size: -
v_call: TRBV2
cdr3_aa: CASSEQAPGELFF
cdr3_nt: TGTGCCAGCAGTGAACAGGCCCCCGGGGAGCTGTTTTTT

j_call: TRBJ2-5
d_call: TRBD2
clone_size: few
v_call: TRBV6-1
cdr3_aa: CASSAGTSLETQYF
cdr3_nt: TGTGCCAGCAGCGCCGGGACTAGTTTGGAGACCCAGTACTTC

j_call: TRBJ2-3
d_call: TRBD2
clone_size: -
v_call: TRBV7-9
cdr3_aa: CASSARLAGGEDTQYF
cdr3_nt: TGTGCCAGCAGCGCCCGACTAGCGGGAGGAGAAGATACGCAGTATTTT